Sequencing of this TCR beta chain was carried out in a study of blood T cell repertoires in COVID-19. Study-wide background: Donors in the United States, Italy and Spain gave samples during acute or convalescent COVID-19. Sample material is recorded as cDNA or gDNA derived from T cells, B-cell-depleted T cells, or PBMCs.

Original analysis: Reference gene primer amplification gave estimated nucleated cell counts. Data came from immunoSEQ multiplex PCR; TCRdb stores just in-frame clones and leaves some out. V and J calls and clone size are copied from that table; D and trimming were computed from the DNA. The data hold around 370,000 clones, with around nine tenths observed a single time. The CDR3 runs to 15 residues. The germline CDR1 and CDR2 sequences are LGHDT and YNNKEL (reference sequence). Trimming pared 3 bases from V and 0 bases from J, leaving 10 bases between. V usage is TRBV3-1 (or the pseudogene TRBV3-2) and J usage is TRBJ2-3; D is ambiguous. This receptor was obtained from a woman aged 18-35 years who had recovered from COVID-19. Specimen: peripheral blood. The CDR3 coding sequence is TGTGCCAGCAGCCAGGGCCTCCCTAGCACAGATACGCAGTATTTT. This codes for CASSQGLPSTDTQYF.